This T cell receptor beta chain was sequenced during a study of post-analysis software for immune sequencing data. Study overall: The cohort encompassed relapsing-remitting, secondary progressive and progressive-relapsing multiple sclerosis disease courses. Study-level findings and limits: TRBV5-6, TRBV5-1 and TRBV20-1 belonged to a set of about five TRBV segments that were more frequent in patients than controls. Under the F measure, samples that were prepared in one batch clustered strongly together.

CDR3 size: 13 residues. The germline V gene has CDR1 DFQATT and CDR2 SNEGSKA (reference sequence). With 2 bases removed from V and 1 base from J, the gap between germline ends came to 8 bases. This clonotype has just one count. What it binds is not known. Sequencing libraries made from TCR beta cDNA carried unique molecular identifiers. MiXCR, applied by TCRdb to the PCR reads, yields one record per CDR3 protein. The sample includes hundreds of thousands of distinct CDR3 sequences, around 50% of them seen just once. The sample taken for sequencing was blood. This TCR was sampled from a girl aged 5 to 17 with multiple sclerosis. V is TRBV20-1 and J is TRBJ2-5; D uncertain. This CDR3 is CSARPLGQETQYF. DNA for the CDR3: TGCAGTGCTAGACCCTTGGGCCAAGAGACCCAGTACTTC.